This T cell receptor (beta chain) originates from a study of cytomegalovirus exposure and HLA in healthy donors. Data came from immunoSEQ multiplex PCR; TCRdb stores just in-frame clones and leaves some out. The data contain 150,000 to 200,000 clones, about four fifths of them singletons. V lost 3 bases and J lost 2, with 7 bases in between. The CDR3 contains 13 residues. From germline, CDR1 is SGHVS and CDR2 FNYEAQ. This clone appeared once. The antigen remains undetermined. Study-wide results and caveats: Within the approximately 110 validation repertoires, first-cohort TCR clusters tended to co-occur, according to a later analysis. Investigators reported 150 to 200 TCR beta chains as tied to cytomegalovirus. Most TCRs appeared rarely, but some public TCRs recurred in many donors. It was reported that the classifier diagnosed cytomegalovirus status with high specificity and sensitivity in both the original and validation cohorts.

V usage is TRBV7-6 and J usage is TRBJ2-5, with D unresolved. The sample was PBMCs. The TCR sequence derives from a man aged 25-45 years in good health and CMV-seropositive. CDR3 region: CASSFLGQETQYF. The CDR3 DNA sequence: TGTGCCAGCAGCTTCCTAGGTCAAGAGACCCAGTACTTC.